The 20 T cell receptor beta chains listed next were all sequenced from one sample in a study of blood T cells in healthy people across ages. Next came a second PCR, run for about 7 to 12 cycles, which used a sample-barcoded 5' primer along with a J-beta primer mix. TCRdb used MiXCR to reprocess the 5' RACE reads, holding one entry per CDR3 protein. The table has about 580,000 distinct CDR3 sequences, 47% seen once; the top ten hold around 23%. The specimen sequenced was blood. The receptors stem from an elderly man in good health.

The J gene is TRBJ1-2, the V gene TRBV18; no reliable D call. Trimming cost V 3 bases and J 7 bases, with 15 bases left between them. The CDR3 runs to 14 residues. Germline-derived CDR1 and CDR2 are KGHSH and LQKENI. The CDR3, as DNA: TGTGCCAGCTCACCTCAGCCTTCCGGGGTTGGCTACACCTTC. The encoded protein is CASSPQPSGVGYTF.

This clonotype was picked up a small number of times. V gene TRBV3-1 combines with J gene TRBJ2-4; TRBD2 agrees at 7 bases. Germline values: CDR1 LGHDT, CDR2 YNNKEL (reference sequence). The trim removed 0 bases at V and 7 bases at J, leaving 3 bases unmatched. The CDR3 extends over 14 amino acids. The CDR3 protein is CASSQEAGSNIQYF. The DNA of the CDR3 is TGTGCCAGCAGCCAAGAAGCGGGGTCGAACATTCAGTACTTC.

This rearrangement joins TRBV7-2 to TRBJ1-2; D perhaps matches TRBD1 (5 bases). This CDR3 region has 17 residues. Germline V CDR1 and CDR2: SGHTA, FQGNSA. V was pared by 6 bases and J by 6 bases, with 26 bases between. The CDR3 coding sequence is TGTGCCAGCAGAATCCGGGACGTGGATGTCTCGATCAATGGCTACACCTTC. It encodes CASRIRDVDVSINGYTF.

The V call is TRBV20-1, the J call TRBJ2-4, with TRBD2 identical over 10 bases. V lost 3 bases, J lost 9 bases, and 11 bases stayed unmatched. The germline V gene encodes CDR1 DFQATT and CDR2 SNEGSKA (reference sequence). The CDR3 runs to 15 residues. CDR3 sequence reads: CSASAAGGHMVIQYF. The CDR3 bases are TGCAGTGCTAGTGCAGCGGGGGGGCATATGGTCATTCAGTACTTC.

This clonotype was seen more than once but under ten times. The V and J genes are TRBV5-1 and TRBJ2-3; no clear D. The CDR3 totals 14 residues. Germline V gene lookup returns CDR1 SGHRS and CDR2 YFSETQ. The germline V and J ends were trimmed by 0 bases and 2 bases, with 7 bases remaining between them. The CDR3 DNA reads as TGCGCCAGCAGCTTGGGGTCTTTCACAGATACGCAGTATTTT. Translation: CASSLGSFTDTQYF. Full variable domain (rest looked up from reference TRBV5-1 and TRBJ2-3): KAGVTQTPRYLIKTRGQQVTLSCSPISGHRSVSWYQQTPGQGLQFLFEYFSETQRNKGNFPGRFSGRQFSNSRSEMNVSTLELGDSALYLCASSLGSFTDTQYFGPGTRLTVL.

A remark on this clonotype: Possible read error: a much larger clone is one base away. The chain carries TRBV6-6 and TRBJ1-1; weak D call: TRBD1 (6 bases). CDR1 is MNHNY and CDR2 is SVGAGI in the germline V gene (reference sequence). The CDR3 length is 15 residues. Written as DNA, the CDR3 is TGTGCCAGCGGTTACTCTGGTAGGGGGGACACTGAAGCTTTCTTT. Amino acid sequence: CASGYSGRGDTEAFF.

The sample holds a few counts of this clonotype. J is TRBJ1-2 and V is TRBV5-1; no reliable D call. V lost 4 bases and J lost 5, with 12 bases in between. The CDR3 consists of 13 residues. Looked up from germline, CDR1 is SGHRS and CDR2 is YFSETQ. The CDR3 bases are TGCGCCAGCAGCCTGGCCAGAGAATATGGCTACACCTTC. It yields the protein CASSLAREYGYTF.

The rearrangement joins TRBV29-1 to TRBJ2-2; D unresolved. Germline CDR1 is SQVTM and CDR2 is ANQGSEA. V was cut by 5 bases and J by 1 base, with 14 bases left in between. This CDR3 spans 15 amino acids. DNA of the CDR3: TGCAGCGTTCCTCAGGAAACCTTGAACACCGGGGAGCTGTTTTTT. Its translation is CSVPQETLNTGELFF.

A word on this clonotype: One end of the junction is discordant with germline, which a read error may explain. The chain carries TRBV7-9 and TRBJ1-1, with 9 bases identical to TRBD1. Germline V gene data show CDR1 as SEHNR and CDR2 as FQNEAQ (reference sequence). This CDR3 is 12 amino acids long. As DNA, the CDR3 is TGTTCCAGCAGCTCCGGGACAGGGATGGCTTTCTTT. Translated, it gives CSSSSGTGMAFF.

This clonotype has at least ten counts. V and J are TRBV6-6 and TRBJ2-4, with D tentatively TRBD1 (5 bases). V lost 8 bases and J 3 bases, leaving 5 bases between the germline ends. From germline, CDR1 is MNHNY and CDR2 SVGAGI (reference sequence). This CDR3 has 11 residues. The DNA for the CDR3 is TGTGCCAGCCAGGGCAAAAACATTCAGTACTTC. Translating gives CASQGKNIQYF.

The chain recombines TRBV20-1 with TRBJ1-5; a possible D gene is TRBD1 (6 bases). V was clipped by 6 bases and J by 9 bases, with 15 bases between them. The CDR3 has 12 residues. Germline CDR1 DFQATT, CDR2 SNEGSKA (reference sequence). The CDR3 coding sequence is TGCAGTGCGTCCGGGACACAGGGGCCCCAGCATTTT. Encoded protein: CSASGTQGPQHF.

This clonotype was seen only a few times. For the CDR3, the DNA is TGCAGTGCCCCACCGGGGTTGGATACGCAGTATTTT. This translates into CSAPPGLDTQYF. The V gene is TRBV20-1, the J gene TRBJ2-3; possible D gene TRBD2, 5 bases. This CDR3 region has 12 residues. Between the trimmed V and J ends, which lost 6 bases and 6 bases, there was a span of 13 bases. Germline loops: CDR1 DFQATT, CDR2 SNEGSKA (reference sequence).

This clonotype was seen only a few times. The rearrangement joins TRBV6-5 to TRBJ2-7, with 7 nucleotides matching TRBD1. V was pared by 1 base and J by 7 bases, with 7 bases of the junction left unmatched. The CDR3 runs 14 residues. Germline assignment: CDR1 MNHEY and CDR2 SVGAGI. This chain's CDR3 is CASSYFDRATEQYF. Written as DNA, the CDR3 is TGTGCCAGCAGTTACTTCGACAGGGCGACTGAGCAGTACTTC.

This clonotype is medium-sized (0.01 to 0.1%) within its sample. The chain joins TRBV7-9 to TRBJ1-2, with 12 positions matching TRBD1. Trimming at V came to 5 bases and at J to 6 bases, leaving 4 bases not matched to a gene. The germline gives CDR1 SEHNR, CDR2 FQNEAQ (reference sequence). The CDR3 covers 14 residues. CDR3 bases: TGTGCCAGCAGCCCTGGGACAGGGGGCGATGGCTACACCTTC. This codes for CASSPGTGGDGYTF.

This clonotype was seen at least ten times. The chain combines TRBV6-6 with TRBJ1-5; D ambiguous. CDR3 length: 15 amino acids. The V end lost 5 bases, the J end lost 11 bases, and 22 bases lay between the germline ends. Germline loops: CDR1 MNHNY, CDR2 SVGAGI (reference sequence). In nucleotides, the CDR3 is TGTGCCAGCAGTCACCCAGGACGGATGGGTCCGACCCAGCATTTT. Translated: CASSHPGRMGPTQHF.

Only a few counts were recorded for this clonotype. V gene TRBV20-1 combines with J gene TRBJ2-5; D unclear. V was trimmed by 0 bases and J by 0 bases, leaving 8 bases between them. Germline V CDR1 and CDR2: DFQATT, SNEGSKA (reference sequence). There are 14 residues in the CDR3. CDR3 protein: CSARDGVYQETQYF. The CDR3 bases are TGCAGTGCTAGAGATGGGGTATACCAAGAGACCCAGTACTTC.

This clonotype has only a few counts. The gene calls are TRBV7-2 and TRBJ1-5; D unresolved. V dropped 1 base and J dropped 9 bases, with 10 bases sitting between them. Germline assignment: CDR1 SGHTA and CDR2 FQGNSA. The CDR3 extends over 13 amino acids. The chain's CDR3 is CASSLEAGRPQHF. The CDR3 DNA is TGTGCCAGCAGCTTAGAGGCGGGCCGGCCCCAGCATTTT.

The table lists this clonotype with a few counts. The chain carries TRBV11-2 and TRBJ2-1; D is undetermined. The germline V and J ends were trimmed by 5 bases and 6 bases, with 17 bases remaining between them. CDR1 is SGHAT and CDR2 is FQNNGV in the germline V gene. This CDR3 is 15 amino acids long. The CDR3, as DNA: TGTGCCAGCAGCCCCCTCCCAGGTTTGGGCAATGAGCAGTTCTTC. This sequence encodes CASSPLPGLGNEQFF.

The rearrangement links TRBV12-3 or TRBV12-4 to TRBJ2-7, with 7 bases matching TRBD1. There are 15 residues in the CDR3. V dropped 6 bases and J dropped 0; count of bases not matched to a gene: 8. CDR3 loop: CASSRTGEGSYEQYF. DNA of the CDR3: TGTGCCAGCAGCCGGACAGGCGAGGGCTCCTACGAGCAGTACTTC.

V and J are TRBV3-1 and TRBJ1-4; D uncertain. CDR3 size: 13 residues. Trimming stripped 1 base from V and 8 bases from J, with 8 bases between. CDR1 and CDR2 (germline): LGHDT, YNNKEL (reference sequence). The CDR3: CASSQGGIEKLFF. CDR3 bases: TGTGCCAGCAGCCAAGGGGGAATCGAAAAACTGTTTTTT.